This entry lists 26 T cell receptor beta chains sequenced from one sample in a study of neurological immune-mediated disorders. TCRdb re-analysed the 5' RACE reads in MiXCR, keeping a single row per CDR3 protein. The data show tens of thousands of distinct CDR3 sequences, around 4.5% seen once. The sequenced material came from PBMCs. The receptors here all came from a woman aged 55-75 years with multiple sclerosis.

There are a few counts of this clonotype. The genes are TRBV4-3 and TRBJ1-6; TRBD1 is a possible D gene (6 bases). Germline CDR1 is LGHNA and CDR2 is YSLEER. The CDR3 has 17 amino acids. Trimming cost V 3 bases and J 0 bases, with 12 bases left between them. CDR3 residues: CASSQKTGSSYNSPLHF. CDR3 DNA sequence: TGCGCCAGCAGCCAGAAAACAGGGAGCTCCTATAATTCACCCCTCCACTTT.

The table lists this clonotype with a few counts. The chain couples TRBV28 to TRBJ2-7, with 7 bases fitting TRBD1. With V trimmed by 6 bases and J by 4 bases, 9 bases remained unmatched. This CDR3 contains 14 residues. Germline V gene sequence: CDR1 MDHEN, CDR2 SYDVKM. CDR3 amino acids: CASSRDRVGYEQYF. The CDR3 DNA reads TGTGCCAGCAGCCGAGACAGGGTAGGTTACGAGCAGTACTTC.

This clonotype has more than one count but fewer than ten. This chain links TRBV20-1 with TRBJ1-1, with D possibly TRBD1 on 5 matching bases. V lost 4 bases to trimming and J lost 11 bases, with 14 bases between them. Germline lookup yields CDR1 DFQATT and CDR2 SNEGSKA (reference sequence). This CDR3 has 11 residues. In DNA, the CDR3 is TGCAGTGCTACACGGGGGACGGCGGCTTTCTTT. It yields the protein CSATRGTAAFF.

This clonotype was counted ten times or more. J is TRBJ2-1 and V is TRBV14; D uncertain. The CDR3 is 15 residues long. V lost 1 base to trimming and J lost 9 bases, with 16 bases between them. Germline CDR1 SGHDN, CDR2 FVKESK. CDR3 amino acids: CASSQALGFASEQFF. The DNA for the CDR3 is TGTGCCAGCAGCCAAGCTCTCGGATTTGCAAGTGAGCAGTTCTTC.

The chain recombines TRBV20-1 with TRBJ2-5, with 9 bases identical to TRBD2. The CDR3 extends over 14 amino acids. CDR1 is DFQATT and CDR2 is SNEGSKA in the germline V gene (reference sequence). V lost 6 bases to trimming and J lost 1 base; unmatched junction nucleotides: 6. The CDR3 loop reads CSASREGPQETQYF. For the CDR3, the DNA is TGCAGTGCCTCGCGGGAGGGGCCCCAAGAGACCCAGTACTTC.

This clonotype was seen only a few times. V gene TRBV6-2 or TRBV6-3 combines with J gene TRBJ2-4; D call uncertain. CDR3 length equals 18 residues. The germline CDR1 and CDR2 sequences are MNHEY and SVGEGT. Trimming removed 6 bases at V and 3 bases at J, with 24 bases between. CDR3 DNA: TGTGCCAGCAGCTCAAATGGGGTAGTGCCGAGAGACAAAAACATTCAGTACTTC. Translating it yields CASSSNGVVPRDKNIQYF.

The table lists this clonotype with a few counts. This rearrangement joins TRBV6-6 to TRBJ1-2, with D possibly TRBD1 on 6 matching bases. This CDR3 has 14 residues. The V end lost 6 bases, the J end lost 6 bases, and 17 bases lay between the germline ends. Per the germline V gene, CDR1 is MNHNY and CDR2 is SVGAGI (reference sequence). CDR3: CASSPGQGGHGYTF. Here the CDR3 DNA reads TGTGCCAGCAGCCCGGGACAAGGGGGACATGGCTACACCTTC.

This clonotype occurred many times. The chain combines TRBV2 with TRBJ2-4; D possibly uses TRBD1 or TRBD2 (5 bases each). Germline V gene lookup returns CDR1 SNHLY and CDR2 FYNNEI. This CDR3 comprises 15 residues. The V end was cut by 6 bases, the J end by 0 bases, with 12 bases between. Here the CDR3 reads CASRPLGEAKNIQYF. The CDR3, as DNA: TGTGCCAGCAGACCTTTGGGGGAAGCCAAAAACATTCAGTACTTC.

The gene calls are TRBV6-1 and TRBJ2-1, with 10 bases matching TRBD2. This CDR3 region has 16 residues. The germline gives CDR1 MNHNS, CDR2 SASEGT. V dropped 6 bases and J dropped 0; count of bases not matched to a gene: 5. The CDR3 spells CASRTSGPSSYNEQFF. CDR3 nucleotide sequence: TGTGCCAGCAGGACTAGCGGGCCAAGCTCCTACAATGAGCAGTTCTTC.

This clonotype was seen repeatedly, ten times or more. The genes are TRBV21-1 and TRBJ2-5; the table's D call, TRBD1, has no DNA check behind it. TRBV21-1 is termed a pseudogene. This CDR3 is 16 amino acids long. Here the CDR3 reads CASSKGALGEQETQYF. The CDR3 DNA follows: TGTGCCAGCAGCAAAGGAGCCCTGGGGGAACAAGAGACCCAGTACTTC.

The chain uses TRBV7-8 and TRBJ1-5; TRBD1 agrees at 10 bases. Germline V CDR1 and CDR2: SGHVS, FQNEAQ. The J segment lost 2 bases and the V segment lost 5 bases, leaving 3 bases of the junction unmatched. The CDR3 is 15 amino acids. DNA for the CDR3: TGTGCCAGCAGCCCTGGGACAGGGGGCAATCAGCCCCAGCATTTT. Its protein product is CASSPGTGGNQPQHF.

At least ten counts were recorded for this clonotype. The V gene is TRBV20-1, the J gene TRBJ2-3, with 12 bases identical to TRBD2. J lost 1 base, V lost 6 bases, and 11 bases had no gene match. Germline CDR1 is DFQATT and CDR2 is SNEGSKA (reference sequence). This CDR3 region has 17 residues. The CDR3 DNA follows: TGCAGTGCCAGAACTAGCGGGAGGAAGGCTGGCACAGATACGCAGTATTTT. This codes for CSARTSGRKAGTDTQYF.

Ten or more counts support this clonotype. The chain combines TRBV12-3 or TRBV12-4 with TRBJ2-5; possibly TRBD2 for D (5 bases). The CDR3 contains 13 residues. V was pared by 3 bases and J by 5 bases, with 10 bases between. CDR3 DNA: TGTGCCAGCAGTTTCCGACTATGGGAGACCCAGTACTTC. Amino acids: CASSFRLWETQYF.

CDR3 nucleotide sequence: TGTGCCAGCAGCTTAGCACTAGCGGAGGGCACAGATACGCAGTATTTT. Protein sequence: CASSLALAEGTDTQYF. The chain couples TRBV7-2 to TRBJ2-3; 8 bases match TRBD2. CDR3 length equals 16 residues. Germline CDR1 SGHTA, CDR2 FQGNSA. The V and J ends lost 0 bases and 1 base, in that order; junction bases with no gene match: 3.

This clonotype has ten or more counts. The chain joins TRBV9 to TRBJ2-5; possibly TRBD1 or TRBD2 for D (5 bases each). Germline assignment: CDR1 SGDLS and CDR2 YYNGEE. Trimming took off 2 bases at V and 0 bases at J, with 14 bases between the two ends. CDR3 length equals 16 residues. CDR3 in DNA: TGTGCCAGCAGCGTGAACCCGGGACGGAACCAAGAGACCCAGTACTTC. Residues: CASSVNPGRNQETQYF.

This clonotype was counted at least ten times. The chain joins TRBV3-1 to TRBJ1-4; 10 nucleotides agree with TRBD1. V gave up 3 bases and J gave up 7 bases; unmatched junction bases: 8. CDR1 and CDR2 (germline): LGHDT, YNNKEL (reference sequence). This CDR3 contains 16 residues. CDR3 coding DNA: TGTGCCAGCAGCCAGTCGACAGGGGGCGTCGGTGAAAAACTGTTTTTT. Translating it yields CASSQSTGGVGEKLFF.

This clonotype has a count of ten or more. V is TRBV29-1 and J is TRBJ2-2, with 8 bases that match TRBD1. Trimming took 4 bases from V and 6 from J; bases not matched to a gene: 7. Germline assignment: CDR1 SQVTM and CDR2 ANQGSEA. The CDR3 covers 14 residues. In nucleotides, the CDR3 is TGCAGCGTTGCGGAGACAGGGGCCGCCGGGGAGCTGTTTTTT. It codes for CSVAETGAAGELFF.

This clonotype occurred many times. The genes are TRBV20-1 and TRBJ2-6; D gene uncertain. The CDR3 is 15 residues long. Between the trimmed V and J ends, which lost 3 bases and 0 bases, there was a span of 9 bases. Germline V gives CDR1 DFQATT, CDR2 SNEGSKA (reference sequence). The CDR3 DNA sequence: TGCAGTGCTAGTTCGGAAGTCTCTGGGGCCAACGTCCTGACTTTC. It codes for CSASSEVSGANVLTF.

This clonotype came up many times. The chain is built from TRBV12-3 or TRBV12-4 and TRBJ1-5; D perhaps matches TRBD1 (5 bases). The CDR3 is 13 amino acids. Deletions cut 4 bases from V and 4 bases from J, with 8 bases between. The chain's CDR3 is CASSWDRNQPQHF. The CDR3 DNA sequence: TGTGCCAGCAGTTGGGACCGAAATCAGCCCCAGCATTTT.

This clonotype was seen at least ten times. The chain couples TRBV6-2 or TRBV6-3 to TRBJ1-5; 10 bases match TRBD1. CDR1 and CDR2 from the germline V gene are MNHEY and SVGEGT. The trim removed 6 bases at V and 9 bases at J, leaving 8 bases unmatched. CDR3 size: 14 residues. CDR3 in DNA: TGTGCCAGCAGCTTACTGGGACAGGGGATGCCCCAGCATTTT. Its translation: CASSLLGQGMPQHF.

This chain connects TRBV5-3 to TRBJ1-2; 7 bases line up with TRBD1. TRBV5-3 has ORF status, its function being uncertain. The trim removed 0 bases at V and 3 bases at J, leaving 5 bases unmatched. The CDR3 loop spans 15 amino acids. CDR3 nucleotide sequence: TGTGCCAGAAGCTTGGTGCAGGGGGTATACTATGGCTACACCTTC. Translation: CARSLVQGVYYGYTF.

This clonotype was detected a few times. The chain combines TRBV18 with TRBJ2-1; D gene unclear. The ends were cut back, 0 bases at V and 8 bases at J, with 14 bases in the middle. In germline, CDR1 is KGHSH, CDR2 LQKENI. The CDR3 runs to 15 residues. For the CDR3, the DNA is TGTGCCAGCTCACCACCCCGGGCTTCGTCCGATGAGCAGTTCTTC. This gives the protein CASSPPRASSDEQFF.

This clonotype came up many times. The CDR3 DNA follows: TGCGCCAGCAGCCAAGAATACGGCCGGGACCAGTATTTT. Amino acid sequence: CASSQEYGRDQYF. The chain employs TRBV4-3 and TRBJ2-3, with D possibly being TRBD1 or TRBD2 (5 bases each). Between the trimmed V and J ends, which lost 0 bases and 12 bases, there was a span of 13 bases. CDR1 is LGHNA, CDR2 YSLEER, per germline. The CDR3 is made up of 13 amino acids.

Judged by abundance, this clonotype is medium-sized. The genes are TRBV20-1 and TRBJ2-4, with 9 bases aligning to TRBD1. This CDR3 is built from 13 residues. With V trimmed by 3 bases and J by 6 bases, 3 bases remained unmatched. The germline gives CDR1 DFQATT, CDR2 SNEGSKA (reference sequence). In nucleotides, the CDR3 is TGCAGTGCTAGCCCGGGACAGGGAAACATTCAGTACTTC. This gives the protein CSASPGQGNIQYF.

This clonotype was seen many times. The chain recombines TRBV4-3 with TRBJ1-2; TRBD1 aligns across 7 bases. Germline V lookup: CDR1 LGHNA, CDR2 YSLEER. Trimming took 0 bases from V and 5 from J; bases not matched to a gene: 9. The CDR3 consists of 16 residues. The CDR3, as DNA: TGCGCCAGCAGCCAAGAACACAGGGGCGGAGGTTATGGCTACACCTTC. Translated: CASSQEHRGGGYGYTF.

This clonotype came up many times. The rearrangement joins TRBV20-1 to TRBJ2-5, with TRBD2 identical over 9 bases. This CDR3 contains 14 residues. CDR1 is DFQATT and CDR2 is SNEGSKA in the germline V gene (reference sequence). V lost 3 bases to trimming and J lost 5 bases; unmatched junction nucleotides: 7. In DNA form, the CDR3 reads TGCAGTGCTAGTGCTAGCGGGATTTATGAGACCCAGTACTTC. This codes for CSASASGIYETQYF.